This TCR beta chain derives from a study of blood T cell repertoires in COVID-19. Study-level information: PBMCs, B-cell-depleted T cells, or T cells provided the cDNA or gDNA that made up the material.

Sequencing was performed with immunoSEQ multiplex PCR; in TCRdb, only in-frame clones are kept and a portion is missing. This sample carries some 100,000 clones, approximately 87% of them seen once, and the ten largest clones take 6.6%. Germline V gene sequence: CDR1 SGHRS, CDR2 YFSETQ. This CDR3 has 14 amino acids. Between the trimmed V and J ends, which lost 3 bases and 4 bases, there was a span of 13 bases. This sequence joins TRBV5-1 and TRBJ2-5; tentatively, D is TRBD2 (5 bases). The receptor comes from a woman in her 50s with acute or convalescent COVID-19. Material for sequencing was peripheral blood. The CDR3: CASSWLAGSETQYF. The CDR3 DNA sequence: TGCGCCAGCAGCTGGCTAGCTGGTTCAGAGACCCAGTACTTC.